This paragraph covers one T cell receptor beta chain sequence. Its antigen is not known. This sample was included in a study of shared clonotypes between healthy human individuals. Trimming left V 6 bases short and J 3 bases short, with 12 bases between. The germline V gene has CDR1 MDHEN and CDR2 SYDVKM. The CDR3 runs 13 residues. The naive CD8 subset, CD45RO-negative cells positively selected for CCR7, excluded terminally differentiated effector memory CD45RA+ cells. General study results and limits: Non-shared clonotypes were found to have lower generation probabilities than the clonotypes that were shared by all four of the sorted-subset donors. Depth of sequencing was expected to influence donor clonotype sharing.

Once extracted for a subset, genomic DNA was divided evenly among several immunoSEQ plates. Per the study methods: Owing to the provision of junction-only sequences devoid of quality scores by immunoSEQ, filtering differed. Assay used: immunoSEQ multiplex PCR; TCRdb lists only in-frame clones, some missing. The V and J calls and clone size were taken over from that table, and D and trimming were inferred from the DNA. The sample has about 2.2 million clones; around 95% are singletons. Sequencing was performed on naive CD8+ T cells from PBMCs. This clonotype was sampled from a man in his late teens or twenties in good health. Some clones in this sample may be carry-over from other donors' samples. The chain combines TRBV28 with TRBJ2-7; D is undetermined. DNA of the CDR3: TGTGCCAGCAGGGCGGCAGGATTCTACGAGCAGTACTTC. This encodes CASRAAGFYEQYF.